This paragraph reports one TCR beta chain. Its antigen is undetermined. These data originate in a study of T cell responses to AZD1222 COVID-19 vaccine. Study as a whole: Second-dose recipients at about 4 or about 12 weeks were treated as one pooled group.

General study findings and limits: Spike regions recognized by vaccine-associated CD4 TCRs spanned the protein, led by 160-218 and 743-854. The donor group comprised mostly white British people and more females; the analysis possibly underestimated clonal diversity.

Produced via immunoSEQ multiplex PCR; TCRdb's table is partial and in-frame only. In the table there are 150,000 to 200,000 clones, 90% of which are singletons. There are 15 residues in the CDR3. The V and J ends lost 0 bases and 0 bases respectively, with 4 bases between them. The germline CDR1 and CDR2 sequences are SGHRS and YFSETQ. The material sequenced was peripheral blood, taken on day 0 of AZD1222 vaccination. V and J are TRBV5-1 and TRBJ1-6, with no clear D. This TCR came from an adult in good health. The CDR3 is CASSLGDSYNSPLHF. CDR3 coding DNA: TGCGCCAGCAGCTTGGGAGACTCCTATAATTCACCCCTCCACTTT.